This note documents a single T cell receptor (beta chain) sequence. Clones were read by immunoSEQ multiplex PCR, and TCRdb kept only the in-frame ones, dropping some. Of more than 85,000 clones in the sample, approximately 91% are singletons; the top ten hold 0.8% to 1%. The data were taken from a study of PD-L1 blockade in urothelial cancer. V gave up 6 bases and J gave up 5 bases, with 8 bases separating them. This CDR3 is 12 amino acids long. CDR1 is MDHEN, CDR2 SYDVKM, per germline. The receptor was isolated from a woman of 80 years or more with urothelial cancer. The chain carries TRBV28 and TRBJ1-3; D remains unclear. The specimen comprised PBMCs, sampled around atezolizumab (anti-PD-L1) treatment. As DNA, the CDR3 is TGTGCCAGCAGCCAGCGACGAAACACCATATATTTT. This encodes CASSQRRNTIYF.